A single sample is the source of the 20 T cell receptor beta chains below, sequenced in a study of response to subunit inactivated influenza vaccine (dated 2018 in TCRdb). Libraries were built with RT-PCR. The sample was run on an Illumina HiSeq 2500. TCRdb passed the public sequencing reads through fastp at Q25 and MiXCR, retaining productive beta sequences. Each entry is one CDR3 protein sequence, shown with its most common DNA and genes. The sample includes roughly 500,000 distinct CDR3 sequences, with less than 25% observed a single time. The ten top clones hold approximately 3% of the sample. These same records also appear under a second study, on T cells expressing NK-cell markers. As the second paper documents: TCR beta cDNA libraries were prepared using 5'RACE template switching, which introduced a universal primer site and unique molecular identifiers.

Sequencing was performed on CD4+ T cells sorted from PBMCs, taken roughly 13 days after vaccination. The origin of the receptors is a man aged 45-65 years who received an inactivated influenza vaccine. Donor details come from another sample of the same person, matched by shared clones.

V and J are TRBV7-2 and TRBJ2-2; 9 bases match TRBD2. The CDR3 contains 13 residues. Trimming cost V 9 bases and J 6 bases; bases outside gene matches: 5. Germline V lookup: CDR1 SGHTA, CDR2 FQGNSA. CDR3 DNA: TGTGCCAGTTTGCGGGGGGGGCCCGGGGAGCTGTTTTTT. The encoded protein is CASLRGGPGELFF.

In regard to this clonotype: One end of the junction does not line up with germline, which may come from a read error. V is TRBV9 and J is TRBJ2-1; no clear D gene. Germline-derived CDR1 and CDR2 are SGDLS and YYNGEE. The CDR3 totals 15 residues. CDR3 in amino acids: CAGSPTGSSYNEQFF. The CDR3 DNA reads TGTGCCGGCAGCCCCACCGGGTCTTCCTACAATGAGCAGTTCTTC. The whole variable domain, filled in from reference TRBV9 and TRBJ2-1, reads DSGVTQTPKHLITATGQRVTLRCSPRSGDLSVYWYQQSLDQGLQFLIQYYNGEERAKGNILERFSAQQFPDLHSELNLSSLELGDSALYFCAGSPTGSSYNEQFFGPGTRLTVL.

This clonotype occurred a few times. J is TRBJ1-2 and V is TRBV24-1; a weak D match, TRBD1 (5 bases). Trimming cost V 4 bases and J 8 bases, with 22 bases left between them. CDR1 and CDR2 (germline): KGHDR, SFDVKD. There are 16 residues in the CDR3. CDR3 loop: CATSDDSGEGTGGYTF. Written as DNA, the CDR3 is TGTGCCACCAGTGACGACTCTGGGGAGGGGACGGGAGGCTACACCTTC.

The chain links TRBV20-1 to TRBJ2-3, with 7 bases aligning to TRBD1. Germline V gives CDR1 DFQATT, CDR2 SNEGSKA (reference sequence). The CDR3 is made up of 17 amino acids. V shed 1 base and J 0 bases; nucleotides not matched to a gene: 10. The CDR3, as DNA: TGCAGTGCTAGAGTACTTCCCGGGACAGCTAGCACAGATACGCAGTATTTT. Its translation is CSARVLPGTASTDTQYF.

The rearrangement uses TRBV12-3 or TRBV12-4 and TRBJ1-2; D gene ambiguous. Between the trimmed V and J ends, which lost 1 base and 4 bases, there was a span of 7 bases. The CDR3 spans 13 residues. DNA of the CDR3: TGTGCCAGCAGTTTAGATGAGGCCTATGGCTACACCTTC. This codes for CASSLDEAYGYTF.

This rearrangement joins TRBV20-1 to TRBJ2-7; 9 bases map to TRBD2. Germline CDR1 is DFQATT and CDR2 is SNEGSKA (reference sequence). This CDR3 has 14 amino acids. The ends lost 1 base at V and 5 bases at J; junction bases unmatched: 6. The CDR3 spells CSARASGRFDEQYF. The CDR3 DNA sequence: TGCAGTGCTAGAGCGAGCGGGAGGTTCGACGAGCAGTACTTC.

In DNA form, the CDR3 reads TGCAGTGCAGACGGACGGATCTCTGGGGCCAACGTCCTGACTTTC. Translating gives CSADGRISGANVLTF. The chain couples TRBV20-1 to TRBJ2-6; unclear D gene. Trimming left V 6 bases short and J 0 bases short, with 12 bases between. This CDR3 is built from 15 residues. Germline V CDR1 and CDR2: DFQATT, SNEGSKA (reference sequence).

This clonotype was observed once. This chain connects TRBV6-5 to TRBJ1-3; 7 positions agree with TRBD1. The length of the CDR3 is 15 residues. Unmatched junction bases numbered 5, after V lost 6 bases and J lost 0 bases. Germline CDR1 MNHEY, CDR2 SVGAGI. CDR3 DNA: TGTGCCAGCAGAAACTCAGGGGGCTCTGGAAACACCATATATTTT. This sequence encodes CASRNSGGSGNTIYF.

This clonotype turned up a few times. The chain uses TRBV5-6 and TRBJ1-1; 10 bases are a match to TRBD1. Germline CDR1 reads SGHDT; CDR2 reads YYEEEE. The CDR3 spans 12 residues. Germline trimming cut 5 bases from V and 8 bases from J; bases unmatched to any gene: 3. The CDR3 reads CASSWTGGEAFF. CDR3 in DNA: TGTGCCAGCAGTTGGACAGGGGGAGAAGCTTTCTTT.

In this sample, this clonotype turned up a few times. V is TRBV5-1 and J is TRBJ2-7; D is possibly TRBD1 (7 bases). Deletions cut 4 bases from V and 4 bases from J, with 21 bases between. There are 16 residues in the CDR3. The germline CDR1 and CDR2 sequences are SGHRS and YFSETQ. The CDR3 sequence: CASSLGQGGAGYEQYF. Written as DNA, the CDR3 is TGCGCCAGCAGCCTCGGCCAAGGGGGCGCGGGATACGAGCAGTACTTC.

This clonotype has a handful of counts. The rearrangement joins TRBV9 to TRBJ2-1, with 9 bases matching TRBD2. Germline CDR1 SGDLS, CDR2 YYNGEE. The CDR3 totals 15 residues. The ends lost 4 bases at V and 8 bases at J; junction bases unmatched: 10. CDR3 loop: CASSPGTSRGDEQFF. The CDR3 DNA reads TGTGCCAGCAGCCCAGGGACTAGCCGTGGAGATGAGCAGTTCTTC.

The table lists this clonotype with many counts. The chain recombines TRBV20-1 with TRBJ2-2; tentatively, D is TRBD2 (5 bases). The germline CDR1 and CDR2 sequences are DFQATT and SNEGSKA (reference sequence). V lost 4 bases, J lost 6 bases, and 15 bases lay in between. The CDR3 length is 14 residues. DNA of the CDR3: TGCAGTGCTAAGGACTCCGGAAGGTCCGGGGAGCTGTTTTTT. Encoded protein: CSAKDSGRSGELFF.

This clonotype came up a few times. The chain recombines TRBV4-3 with TRBJ2-3; possibly TRBD1 or TRBD2 for D (6 bases each). V lost 0 bases to trimming and J lost 0 bases, with 10 bases between them. CDR1 is LGHNA, CDR2 YSLEER, per germline. The CDR3 is 16 amino acids. This CDR3 reads CASSQDPGASTDTQYF. The CDR3 region has the DNA TGCGCCAGCAGCCAAGACCCGGGGGCGAGCACAGATACGCAGTATTTT.

This rearrangement joins TRBV29-1 to TRBJ2-2, with D uncertain. V dropped 6 bases and J dropped 5 bases, with 13 bases sitting between them. The CDR3 is 13 residues long. Germline CDR1 SQVTM, CDR2 ANQGSEA. The CDR3 spells CSVAPTATGELFF. Written as DNA, the CDR3 is TGCAGCGTCGCCCCAACAGCGACCGGGGAGCTGTTTTTT.

This clonotype has at least ten counts. V usage is TRBV29-1 and J usage is TRBJ2-3, with D tentatively TRBD2 (6 bases). The CDR3 consists of 15 residues. The V end lost 5 bases, the J end lost 0 bases, and 15 bases lay between the germline ends. Germline-derived CDR1 and CDR2 are SQVTM and ANQGSEA. The CDR3 protein is CSVSTAGTSTDTQYF. CDR3 in DNA: TGCAGCGTTAGTACAGCGGGCACAAGCACAGATACGCAGTATTTT.

This sequence joins TRBV3-1 and TRBJ2-1; 9 bases match TRBD2. This CDR3 has 15 residues. The V and J ends lost 0 bases and 10 bases, in that order; junction bases with no gene match: 7. CDR1 is LGHDT and CDR2 is YNNKEL in the germline V gene (reference sequence). The CDR3: CASSQDPLAGWEQFF. In nucleotides, the CDR3 is TGTGCCAGCAGCCAAGATCCCCTAGCGGGATGGGAGCAGTTCTTC.

This clonotype was counted between two and nine times. V and J are TRBV5-1 and TRBJ2-6, with D perhaps matching TRBD1 (6 bases). Trimming shortened V by 4 bases and J by 2 bases, and 16 bases separated the two germline ends. Germline CDR1 is SGHRS and CDR2 is YFSETQ. The CDR3 runs to 17 residues. The CDR3 sequence is CASSPLTGFTGANVLTF. The CDR3 DNA is TGCGCCAGCAGCCCACTGACAGGATTCACTGGGGCCAACGTCCTGACTTTC.

The gene calls are TRBV6-1 and TRBJ2-1, with D perhaps given as TRBD1 or TRBD2 (5 bases each). This CDR3 is built from 16 residues. V was shortened by 6 bases and J by 4 bases, with 19 bases between the two germline ends. The germline V gene has CDR1 MNHNS and CDR2 SASEGT. The CDR3 sequence: CASSPTGTARYNEQFF. CDR3 DNA sequence: TGTGCCAGCAGCCCCACCGGGACCGCACGTTACAATGAGCAGTTCTTC.

The genes are TRBV7-6 and TRBJ1-5; D gene ambiguous. The CDR3 spans 15 residues. In germline, CDR1 is SGHVS, CDR2 FNYEAQ. V dropped 5 bases and J dropped 0 bases, with 11 bases sitting between them. This CDR3 is CASSVLGGSNQPQHF. CDR3 DNA sequence: TGTGCCAGCAGCGTCCTGGGCGGTAGCAATCAGCCCCAGCATTTT. Using reference TRBV7-6 and TRBJ1-5 for the parts outside the CDR3, the full variable domain is GAGVSQSPRYKVTKRGQDVALRCDPISGHVSLYWYRQALGQGPEFLTYFNYEAQQDKSGLPNDRFSAERPEGSISTLTIQRTEQRDSAMYRCASSVLGGSNQPQHFGDGTRLSIL.

The chain is built from TRBV29-1 and TRBJ2-5; D is possibly TRBD2 (6 bases). There are 12 residues in the CDR3. Germline CDR1 SQVTM, CDR2 ANQGSEA. V was shortened by 4 bases and J by 5 bases, with 11 bases between the two germline ends. The CDR3 loop reads CSVAGTGETQYF. The CDR3 region has the DNA TGCAGCGTTGCGGGGACTGGGGAGACCCAGTACTTC.